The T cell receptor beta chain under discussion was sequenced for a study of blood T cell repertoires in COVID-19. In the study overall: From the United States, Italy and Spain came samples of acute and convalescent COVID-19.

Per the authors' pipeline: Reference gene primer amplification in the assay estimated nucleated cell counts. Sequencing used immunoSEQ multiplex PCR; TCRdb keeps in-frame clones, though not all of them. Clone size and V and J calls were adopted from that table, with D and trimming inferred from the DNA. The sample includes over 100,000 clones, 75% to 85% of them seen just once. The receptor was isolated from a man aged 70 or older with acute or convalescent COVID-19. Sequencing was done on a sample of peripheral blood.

For the CDR3, the DNA is TGTGCCAGCAGTCCACCCGGGACAGGGTATGGCTACACCTTC. Its protein product is CASSPPGTGYGYTF. The chain has TRBV28 and TRBJ1-2, with TRBD1 matching over 9 bases. The CDR3 is made up of 14 amino acids. The trim removed 5 bases at V and 5 bases at J, leaving 6 bases unmatched. Germline CDR1 and CDR2: MDHEN and SYDVKM.